This T cell receptor beta chain was recovered during a study of OX40 agonist ivuxolimab in advanced cancers. Assay: immunoSEQ multiplex PCR; the TCRdb copy retains only in-frame clones and omits some. The data hold about 62,000 clones, with approximately 79% observed a single time. Study outcomes and limitations: Expanded clones were, on average, more numerous among CD8+ T cells than CD4+. Low normalized T-cell clonal expansion also characterized some of the nonresponders. The 0.1-3.0 mg/kg partial responders had among the lowest clonal expansion.

The V and J ends lost 7 bases and 6 bases, in that order; junction bases with no gene match: 14. The CDR3 is made up of 17 amino acids. Germline V gene data show CDR1 as MNHEY and CDR2 as SMNVEV (reference sequence). This clone showed up just a few times. Its antigen is still unknown. The sequence derives from an adult with an advanced solid tumor such as melanoma, head and neck, liver or kidney cancer. Sequences were derived from CD4+ or CD8+ T cells sorted from blood, sampled in a trial of the OX40 agonist ivuxolimab. The chain uses TRBV27 and TRBJ2-1; 11 nucleotides agree with TRBD2. The CDR3 bases are TGTGCCAGCACGTCGGCACTAGCGGGAGTTGTGGGCAATGAGCAGTTCTTC. Protein: CASTSALAGVVGNEQFF.